The source of this T cell receptor beta chain is a study of a mutant IDH1 vaccine in newly diagnosed glioma. Turning to the study itself: Previous treatment comprised radiotherapy, temozolomide, or both, mostly both. Study outcomes and limitations: Pseudoprogression seemed unrelated to changes in top peripheral T cell clonotypes.

Time point noted: baseline, week 1 (first vaccination visit). Stated treatment: pre-vaccination baseline after standard-of-care therapy. The length of the CDR3 is 12 residues. Trimming took off 7 bases at V and 3 bases at J, with 10 bases between the two ends. Germline V gene sequence: CDR1 MNHNS, CDR2 SASEGT. Method: immunoSEQ multiplex PCR; TCRdb's copy keeps in-frame clones and lacks some. The repertoire holds around 88,000 clones, with 80% as singletons. To note about this clone: Its antigen remains unknown.

J is TRBJ2-7 and V is TRBV6-1; no reliable D call. This receptor was taken from a man aged 35 to 55 with glioma. Sample: PBMCs, taken from a glioma patient treated with radiotherapy, temozolomide or both. The CDR3 region has the DNA TGTGCCAGCAAACATAACATCTACGAGCAGTACTTC. Protein sequence: CASKHNIYEQYF.